This section outlines one T cell receptor (beta chain) sequence together with its context. The sample comes from a study of blood T cells in healthy people across ages. V trimming: 6 bases; J trimming: 10 bases; junction bases outside the gene matches: 5. This CDR3 spans 12 amino acids. Germline-derived CDR1 and CDR2 are MNHEY and SVGAGI. The second PCR ran about 6 to 11 cycles with a sample-barcoded 5' primer and J-beta primers. TCRdb recomputed calls from the 5' RACE reads with MiXCR, one row per CDR3 protein. The data show 1.6 million or so distinct CDR3 sequences, with about 35% seen just once and around 10% held by the top ten.

The chain recombines TRBV6-5 with TRBJ2-1, with 8 positions matching TRBD2. This receptor was taken from a woman in her 30s in good health. The sample taken for sequencing was blood. DNA for the CDR3: TGTGCCAGCAGGGGTAGCGGGGAAGAGCAGTTCTTC. This codes for CASRGSGEEQFF.